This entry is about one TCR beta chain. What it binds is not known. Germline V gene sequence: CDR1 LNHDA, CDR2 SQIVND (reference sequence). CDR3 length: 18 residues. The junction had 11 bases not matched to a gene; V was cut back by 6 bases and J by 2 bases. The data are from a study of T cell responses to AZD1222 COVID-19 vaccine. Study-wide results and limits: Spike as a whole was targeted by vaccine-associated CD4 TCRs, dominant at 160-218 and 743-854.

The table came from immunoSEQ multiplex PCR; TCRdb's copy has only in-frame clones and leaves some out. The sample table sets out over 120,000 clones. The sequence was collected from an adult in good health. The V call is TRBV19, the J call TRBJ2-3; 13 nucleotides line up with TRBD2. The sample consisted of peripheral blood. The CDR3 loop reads CASSGGTSGTPSTDTQYF. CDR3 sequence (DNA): TGTGCCAGTAGCGGAGGGACTAGCGGGACCCCCTCCACAGATACGCAGTATTTT.